One sample yielded the 30 T cell receptor beta chains listed below, sequenced in a study of identical twins. TCRdb re-called the 5' RACE reads through MiXCR, storing one row per CDR3 protein. The data contain a few hundred thousand distinct CDR3 sequences, approximately 25% of them singletons. In addition, the sample was reused for a study of T cells expressing NK-cell markers.

The specimen sequenced was CD4+ T cells sorted from blood. The receptors shown here come from a woman aged 18-35 years in good health.

This clonotype was seen a handful of times. The chain uses TRBV20-1 and TRBJ2-7, with 11 bases identical to TRBD2. Trimming took 0 bases from V and 4 from J; bases not matched to a gene: 5. CDR1 and CDR2 (germline): DFQATT, SNEGSKA (reference sequence). This CDR3 region has 15 residues. CDR3 residues: CSARDGTSGRYEQYF. CDR3 sequence (DNA): TGCAGTGCTAGAGATGGGACTAGCGGACGGTACGAGCAGTACTTC.

The rearrangement uses TRBV29-1 and TRBJ2-1, with 14 nucleotides matching TRBD2. Germline V gene lookup returns CDR1 SQVTM and CDR2 ANQGSEA. Trimming at V came to 6 bases and at J to 5 bases, leaving 12 bases not matched to a gene. The CDR3 totals 17 residues. Here the CDR3 DNA reads TGCAGCGTCCTTGGGACTAGCGGGAGTATTCGCCACAATGAGCAGTTCTTC. It codes for CSVLGTSGSIRHNEQFF.

This clonotype appeared a few times. CDR3 coding DNA: TGTGCCAGCAGCTCTTGGGACAGGGGGCTCGAGCAGTACTTC. Amino acid sequence: CASSSWDRGLEQYF. The V call is TRBV7-8, the J call TRBJ2-7, with 12 bases matching TRBD1. This CDR3 has 14 amino acids. The germline gives CDR1 SGHVS, CDR2 FQNEAQ. The V gene end was trimmed by 4 bases and the J gene end by 6 bases; junction bases not matched to a gene: 4. The full variable domain, in which reference TRBV7-8 and TRBJ2-7 provide the parts outside the CDR3, is GAGVSQSPRYKVAKRGQDVALRCDPISGHVSLFWYQQALGQGPEFLTYFQNEAQLDKSGLPSDRFFAERPEGSVSTLKIQRTQQEDSAVYLCASSSWDRGLEQYFGPGTRLTVT.

This clonotype was detected a few times. The chain links TRBV3-1 to TRBJ2-1; D perhaps matches TRBD1 (6 bases). CDR1 is LGHDT, CDR2 YNNKEL, per germline (reference sequence). Trimming removed 1 base from V and 1 base from J, with 11 bases in between. CDR3 length: 16 amino acids. CDR3 loop: CASSQGQGQSYNEQFF. CDR3 coding DNA: TGTGCCAGCAGCCAAGGTCAGGGGCAATCCTACAATGAGCAGTTCTTC.

The chain is built from TRBV10-3 and TRBJ2-3; 12 bases map to TRBD2. CDR1 is ENHRY, CDR2 SYGVKD, per germline. This CDR3 contains 17 residues. The J segment lost 3 bases and the V segment lost 4 bases, leaving 8 bases of the junction unmatched. This CDR3 is CAISGPPLAGGTDTQYF. The CDR3 DNA reads as TGTGCCATCAGTGGGCCCCCTCTAGCGGGGGGGACAGATACGCAGTATTTT.

The gene calls are TRBV5-1 and TRBJ2-3; no clear D. Germline CDR1 and CDR2: SGHRS and YFSETQ. The germline V and J ends were trimmed by 0 bases and 0 bases, with 8 bases remaining between them. The CDR3 is 15 amino acids. The CDR3 DNA follows: TGCGCCAGCAGCTTGGAGTGGGCTAGCACAGATACGCAGTATTTT. It is translated as CASSLEWASTDTQYF.

V is TRBV7-2 and J is TRBJ2-3; 10 bases agree with TRBD1. CDR1 and CDR2 (germline): SGHTA, FQGNSA. This CDR3 contains 16 residues. Losses at the gene ends were 3 bases for V and 2 bases for J; bases not matched to a gene: 5. As DNA, the CDR3 is TGTGCCAGCAGCTTTCCGGGACAGGGGCCCACAGATACGCAGTATTTT. This gives the protein CASSFPGQGPTDTQYF.

The chain has TRBV11-3 and TRBJ2-2, with a possible D match to TRBD2 (7 bases). The CDR3 length is 15 residues. CDR1 and CDR2 from the germline V gene are SGHNT and YENEEA. V shed 5 bases and J shed 4 bases, with 14 bases lying between them. This CDR3 reads CASSLARGGTGELFF. CDR3 bases: TGTGCCAGCAGCCTCGCGAGGGGGGGCACCGGGGAGCTGTTTTTT.

In its sample, this clonotype was seen many times. The V and J genes are TRBV29-1 and TRBJ2-1, with D unresolved. This CDR3 has 11 residues. CDR1 is SQVTM and CDR2 is ANQGSEA in the germline V gene. V lost 4 bases to trimming and J lost 5 bases, with 6 bases between them. CDR3 nucleotides: TGCAGCGTTGTGCGCGACAATGAGCAGTTCTTC. Translated, it gives CSVVRDNEQFF.

The chain is built from TRBV5-1 and TRBJ2-2, with unresolved D. This CDR3 has 21 amino acids. V lost 2 bases, J lost 5 bases, and 31 bases lay in between. Germline assignment: CDR1 SGHRS and CDR2 YFSETQ. In nucleotides, the CDR3 is TGCGCCAGCAGCTTTGTCGTGGCCGGCTTAGGTGGTGTAGTTCGGACCGGGGAGCTGTTTTTT. Translating it yields CASSFVVAGLGGVVRTGELFF.

The chain couples TRBV7-2 to TRBJ2-1; 8 bases map to TRBD2. In germline, CDR1 is SGHTA, CDR2 FQGNSA. The CDR3 loop spans 16 amino acids. With 5 bases clipped from V and 3 bases from J, the junction kept 9 bases outside the gene matches. CDR3: CASSGSGSYHYNEQFF. DNA for the CDR3: TGTGCCAGCAGCGGGAGCGGGAGTTACCACTACAATGAGCAGTTCTTC.

This chain connects TRBV20-1 to TRBJ2-1, with D hard to call. The CDR3 loop spans 11 amino acids. The ends were cut back, 6 bases at V and 7 bases at J, with 10 bases in the middle. Looked up from germline, CDR1 is DFQATT and CDR2 is SNEGSKA (reference sequence). The CDR3 here is CSAIGRNEQFF. The CDR3 nucleotides read TGCAGTGCGATCGGCAGGAATGAGCAGTTCTTC.

The chain carries TRBV7-2 and TRBJ2-2; D might be TRBD2 (5 bases). The CDR3 loop spans 15 amino acids. Germline CDR1 is SGHTA and CDR2 is FQGNSA. Trimming stripped 8 bases from V and 5 bases from J, with 18 bases between. The CDR3 coding sequence is TGTGCCAGCGGACGCCTCGCGGGTTTGACCGGGGAGCTGTTTTTT. It encodes CASGRLAGLTGELFF.

This clonotype has a handful of counts. The chain employs TRBV7-2 and TRBJ2-6; 11 bases line up with TRBD1. The CDR3 spans 15 residues. V lost 5 bases to trimming and J lost 10 bases; unmatched junction nucleotides: 7. Germline V lookup: CDR1 SGHTA, CDR2 FQGNSA. CDR3 residues: CASSPSGTGGNVLTF. The CDR3 DNA follows: TGTGCCAGCAGCCCTTCCGGGACAGGGGGTAACGTCCTGACTTTC.

The chain recombines TRBV10-2 with TRBJ2-5, with 14 bases identical to TRBD2. CDR3 length: 18 amino acids. The germline V gene has CDR1 WSHSY and CDR2 SAAADI. V shed 6 bases, J shed 1 base, and the junction held 10 bases outside the gene matches. The CDR3 spells CASSETSGRVWAQETQYF. DNA of the CDR3: TGCGCCAGCAGCGAGACTAGCGGGAGGGTCTGGGCCCAAGAGACCCAGTACTTC.

The rearrangement joins TRBV10-3 to TRBJ2-7; 9 bases are shared with TRBD1. The germline V gene has CDR1 ENHRY and CDR2 SYGVKD. CDR3 length: 12 residues. V lost 9 bases, J lost 2 bases, and 2 bases stayed unmatched. CDR3 sequence (DNA): TGTGCCATGGGACAGGGTCCCTACGAGCAGTACTTC. As protein: CAMGQGPYEQYF.

This clonotype was detected a few times. The chain couples TRBV20-1 to TRBJ2-1, with D tentatively TRBD2 (7 bases). The CDR3 has 15 amino acids. Germline assignment: CDR1 DFQATT and CDR2 SNEGSKA (reference sequence). Trimming removed 5 bases at V and 4 bases at J, with 18 bases between. The CDR3 DNA is TGCAGTGCTGGGGGGGGGGGCCACCAATACAATGAGCAGTTCTTC. Encoded protein: CSAGGGGHQYNEQFF.

This clonotype was counted a few times. V usage is TRBV5-1 and J usage is TRBJ2-1; D not resolved. Germline CDR1 SGHRS, CDR2 YFSETQ. V gave up 4 bases and J gave up 8 bases, with 19 bases separating them. The CDR3 totals 15 residues. CDR3 amino acids: CASSPGSFSSDEQFF. CDR3 coding DNA: TGCGCCAGCAGCCCCGGTAGCTTCTCGTCCGATGAGCAGTTCTTC.

The rearrangement links TRBV20-1 to TRBJ2-1; D call uncertain. The CDR3 covers 15 residues. Trimming took off 1 base at V and 1 base at J, with 11 bases between the two ends. Looked up from germline, CDR1 is DFQATT and CDR2 is SNEGSKA (reference sequence). The DNA for the CDR3 is TGCAGTGCTAGAGTCCAACAAAAATCCTACAATGAGCAGTTCTTC. Translated: CSARVQQKSYNEQFF.

The chain recombines TRBV2 with TRBJ1-1; tentatively, D is TRBD1 (5 bases). V shed 4 bases and J shed 0 bases, with 15 bases lying between them. The CDR3 is 16 residues long. CDR1 SNHLY and CDR2 FYNNEI come from the germline V gene. CDR3 in amino acids: CASSVLPGWVNTEAFF. The CDR3 bases are TGTGCCAGCAGTGTTTTGCCAGGGTGGGTGAACACTGAAGCTTTCTTT.

This clonotype has more than one count but fewer than ten. The V and J genes are TRBV20-1 and TRBJ2-7; 10 bases align to TRBD1. The CDR3 is 12 residues long. V lost 6 bases and J lost 9; bases outside the gene matches: 8. Per the germline V gene, CDR1 is DFQATT and CDR2 is SNEGSKA (reference sequence). CDR3 nucleotide sequence: TGCAGTGCGCGGGGACAGGGGCGTTTGCAGTACTTC. It is translated as CSARGQGRLQYF.

The chain is built from TRBV20-1 and TRBJ1-1; TRBD1 agrees at 7 bases. Trimming removed 7 bases from V and 3 bases from J; junction bases left unmatched: 8. The CDR3 runs 13 residues. The germline V gene encodes CDR1 DFQATT and CDR2 SNEGSKA (reference sequence). CDR3 DNA sequence: TGCAGTGTAGGTCGACAGGGCCACACTGAAGCTTTCTTT. It yields the protein CSVGRQGHTEAFF.

This clonotype was seen a few times. This chain links TRBV12-3 or TRBV12-4 with TRBJ2-3, with TRBD2 matching over 7 bases. The J segment lost 6 bases and the V segment lost 1 base, leaving 7 bases of the junction unmatched. The CDR3 has 15 residues. CDR3 sequence: CASSLGGSSWDTQYF. CDR3 nucleotide sequence: TGTGCCAGCAGTTTAGGCGGGAGTTCATGGGATACGCAGTATTTT.

The genes are TRBV20-1 and TRBJ2-7; 14 bases are shared with TRBD2. The germline gives CDR1 DFQATT, CDR2 SNEGSKA (reference sequence). The ends lost 1 base at V and 4 bases at J; junction bases unmatched: 6. This CDR3 spans 16 amino acids. Here the CDR3 DNA reads TGCAGTGCTAGAGGGACTAGCGGGGGGCCACCGTACGAGCAGTACTTC. Translating gives CSARGTSGGPPYEQYF.

The chain combines TRBV6-5 with TRBJ2-1; maybe TRBD2 (5 bases). The CDR3 loop spans 13 amino acids. Between the trimmed V and J ends, which lost 6 bases and 7 bases, there was a span of 13 bases. Germline V gene lookup returns CDR1 MNHEY and CDR2 SVGAGI. CDR3 region: CASSHSRENEQFF. The CDR3 nucleotides read TGTGCCAGCAGCCACTCGAGGGAAAATGAGCAGTTCTTC.

There are a few counts of this clonotype. The chain employs TRBV20-1 and TRBJ2-7, with D possibly TRBD2 on 5 matching bases. CDR3 length equals 12 residues. The germline V gene encodes CDR1 DFQATT and CDR2 SNEGSKA (reference sequence). Trimming stripped 4 bases from V and 0 bases from J, with 7 bases between. CDR3 protein: CSATDSSYEQYF. In DNA form, the CDR3 reads TGCAGTGCTACGGACTCCTCCTACGAGCAGTACTTC.

The rearrangement joins TRBV7-3 to TRBJ1-1, with a possible D match to TRBD1 (5 bases). Germline values: CDR1 SGHTA, CDR2 FQGTGA. Trimming stripped 6 bases from V and 3 bases from J, with 11 bases between. The CDR3 totals 13 residues. DNA for the CDR3: TGTGCCAGCAGTTTCAGGGAGGACACTGAAGCTTTCTTT. Protein: CASSFREDTEAFF. Full variable domain (outside the CDR3, taken from reference TRBV7-3 and TRBJ1-1): GAGVSQTPSNKVTEKGKYVELRCDPISGHTALYWYRQSLGQGPEFLIYFQGTGAADDSGLPNDRFFAVRPEGSVSTLKIQRTERGDSAVYLCASSFREDTEAFFGQGTRLTVV.

This clonotype was counted many times. This chain connects TRBV9 to TRBJ2-5; D unclear. In germline, CDR1 is SGDLS, CDR2 YYNGEE. There are 12 residues in the CDR3. V lost 2 bases and J lost 7, with 9 bases in between. The chain's CDR3 is CASSVTSGTQYF. CDR3 nucleotide sequence: TGTGCCAGCAGCGTGACATCCGGGACCCAGTACTTC.

CDR3 coding DNA: TGTGCCACCAGCAGTTCTTGGAGCACAGATACGCAGTATTTT. Translated: CATSSSWSTDTQYF. The chain is built from TRBV15 and TRBJ2-3; D is unresolved. This CDR3 has 14 residues. Trimming pared 3 bases from V and 0 bases from J, leaving 7 bases between. In germline, CDR1 is LNHNV, CDR2 YYDKDF (reference sequence).

V and J are TRBV27 and TRBJ2-7, with D maybe TRBD1 (5 bases). The CDR3 is 13 residues long. Germline V gene data show CDR1 as MNHEY and CDR2 as SMNVEV (reference sequence). The ends were cut back, 4 bases at V and 2 bases at J, with 9 bases in the middle. CDR3 region: CASSSQGTYEQYF. The CDR3 DNA follows: TGTGCCAGCAGTTCCCAGGGAACCTACGAGCAGTACTTC.